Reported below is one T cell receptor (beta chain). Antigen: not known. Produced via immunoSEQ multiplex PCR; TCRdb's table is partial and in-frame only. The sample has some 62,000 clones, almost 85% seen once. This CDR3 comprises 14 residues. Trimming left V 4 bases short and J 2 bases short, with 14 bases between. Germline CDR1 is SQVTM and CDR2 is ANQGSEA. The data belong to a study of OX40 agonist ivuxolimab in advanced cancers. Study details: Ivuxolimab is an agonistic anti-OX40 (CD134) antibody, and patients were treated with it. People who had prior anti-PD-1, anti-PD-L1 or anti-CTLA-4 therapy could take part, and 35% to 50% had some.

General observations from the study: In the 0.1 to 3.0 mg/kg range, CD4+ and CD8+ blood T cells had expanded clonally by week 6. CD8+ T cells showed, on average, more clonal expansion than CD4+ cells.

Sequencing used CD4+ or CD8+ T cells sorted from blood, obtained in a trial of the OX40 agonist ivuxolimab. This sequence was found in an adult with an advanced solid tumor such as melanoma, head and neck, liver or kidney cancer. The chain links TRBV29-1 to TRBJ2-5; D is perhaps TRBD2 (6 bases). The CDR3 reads CSVAEGSQQETQYF. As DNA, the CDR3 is TGCAGCGTTGCGGAGGGGTCACAGCAAGAGACCCAGTACTTC. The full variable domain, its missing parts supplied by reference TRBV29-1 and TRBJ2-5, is SAVISQKPSRDICQRGTSLTIQCQVDSQVTMMFWYRQQPGQSLTLIATANQGSEATYESGFVIDKFPISRPNLTFSTLTVSNMSPEDSSIYLCSVAEGSQQETQYFGPGTRLLVL.